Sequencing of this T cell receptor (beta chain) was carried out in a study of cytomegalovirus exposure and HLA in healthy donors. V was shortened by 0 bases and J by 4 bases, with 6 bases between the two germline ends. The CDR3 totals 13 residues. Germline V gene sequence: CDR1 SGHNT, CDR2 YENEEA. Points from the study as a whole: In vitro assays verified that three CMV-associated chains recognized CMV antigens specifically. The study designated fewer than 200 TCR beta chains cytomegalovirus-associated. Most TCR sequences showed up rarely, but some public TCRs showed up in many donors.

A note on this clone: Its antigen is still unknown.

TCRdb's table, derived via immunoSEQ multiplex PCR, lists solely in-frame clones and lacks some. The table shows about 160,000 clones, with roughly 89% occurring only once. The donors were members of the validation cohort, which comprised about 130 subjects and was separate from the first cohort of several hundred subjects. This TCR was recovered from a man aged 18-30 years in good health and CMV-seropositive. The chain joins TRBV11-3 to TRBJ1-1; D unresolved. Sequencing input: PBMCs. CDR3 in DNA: TGTGCCAGCAGCTTAGACAGAAGCACTGAAGCTTTCTTT. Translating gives CASSLDRSTEAFF.